This T cell receptor (beta chain) was sequenced during a study of blood T cell repertoires in COVID-19. TCRdb's table, derived via immunoSEQ multiplex PCR, lists solely in-frame clones and lacks some. The sample includes around 80,000 clones, 85% to 90% of them seen just once. V shed 2 bases and J shed 2 bases, with 16 bases lying between them. The germline CDR1 and CDR2 sequences are MNHEY and SVGEGT. This CDR3 region has 17 residues. The chain is built from TRBV6-2 or TRBV6-3 and TRBJ1-5; no reliable D call. The material sequenced was peripheral blood. The receptor's source is a woman of 80 years or more with acute or convalescent COVID-19. CDR3 sequence reads: CASSYRRAGGGNQPQHF. The DNA of the CDR3 is TGTGCCAGCAGTTACAGAAGGGCGGGTGGTGGCAATCAGCCCCAGCATTTT.